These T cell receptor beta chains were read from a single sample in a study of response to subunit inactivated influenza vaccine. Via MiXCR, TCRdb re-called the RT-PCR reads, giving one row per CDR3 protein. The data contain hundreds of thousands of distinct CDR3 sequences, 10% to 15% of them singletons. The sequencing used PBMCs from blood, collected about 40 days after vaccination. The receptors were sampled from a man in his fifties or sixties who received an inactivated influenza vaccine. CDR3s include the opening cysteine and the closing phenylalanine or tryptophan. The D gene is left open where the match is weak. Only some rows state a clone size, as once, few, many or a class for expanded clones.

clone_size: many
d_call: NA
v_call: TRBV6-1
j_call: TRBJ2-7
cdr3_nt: TGTGCCAGCAGCCCAGGGGTGGCCTCCTACGAGCAGTACTTC
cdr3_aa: CASSPGVASYEQYF

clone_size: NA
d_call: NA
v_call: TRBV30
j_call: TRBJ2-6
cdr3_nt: TGTGCCTGGACAGGGTCTGGGGCCAACGTCCTGACTTTC
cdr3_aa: CAWTGSGANVLTF

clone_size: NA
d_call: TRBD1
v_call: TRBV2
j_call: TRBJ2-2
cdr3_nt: TGTACCCTCTGCCCCTCCCCGGGACAGGGGGTCGCCGGGGAGCTGTTTTTT
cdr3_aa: CTLCPSPGQGVAGELFF

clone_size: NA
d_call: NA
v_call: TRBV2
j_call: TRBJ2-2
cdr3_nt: TGTGCCAGCAGTGTACGGGAGCTGTTTTTT
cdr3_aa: CASSVRELFF

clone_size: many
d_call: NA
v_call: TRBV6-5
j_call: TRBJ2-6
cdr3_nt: TGTGCCAGCAGCAAATTGTCCGGGGCCAACGTCCTGACTTTC
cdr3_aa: CASSKLSGANVLTF

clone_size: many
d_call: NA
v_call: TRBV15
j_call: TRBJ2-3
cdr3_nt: TGTGCCACCAGCAGAGACGGGGGAACAGATACGCAGTATTTT
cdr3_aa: CATSRDGGTDTQYF

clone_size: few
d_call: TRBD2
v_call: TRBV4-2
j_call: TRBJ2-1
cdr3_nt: TGTGCCAGCAGCCAAGATCGGGCGGGGGGGCCTAATGAGCAGTTCTTC
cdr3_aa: CASSQDRAGGPNEQFF

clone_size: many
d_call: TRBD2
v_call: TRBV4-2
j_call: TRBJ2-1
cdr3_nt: TGTGCCAGCAGTACCGGGACTAGCGACGACAATGAGCAGTTCTTC
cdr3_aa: CASSTGTSDDNEQFF

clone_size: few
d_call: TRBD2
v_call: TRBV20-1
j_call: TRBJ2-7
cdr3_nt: TGCAGTGCACTTAGCGGGAGGGCCTCTTACGAGCAGTACTTC
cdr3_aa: CSALSGRASYEQYF

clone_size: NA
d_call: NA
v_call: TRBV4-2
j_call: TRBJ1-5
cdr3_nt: TGTGCCAGCAGCCAAGATGCGGCAAATCAGCCCCAGCATTTT
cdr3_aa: CASSQDAANQPQHF

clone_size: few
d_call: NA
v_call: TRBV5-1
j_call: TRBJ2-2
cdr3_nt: TGCGCCAGCAGCTGGGGTTCCGGGGAGCTGTTTTTT
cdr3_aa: CASSWGSGELFF

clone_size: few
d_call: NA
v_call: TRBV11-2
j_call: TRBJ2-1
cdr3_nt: TGTGCCAGCAGCACCTTGGAGGGCCCTTCATATAATGAGCAGTTCTTC
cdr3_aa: CASSTLEGPSYNEQFF

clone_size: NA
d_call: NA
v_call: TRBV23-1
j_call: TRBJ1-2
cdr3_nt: TGCGCCAGCAATGCCACGGGGAAATGTGGCTACACCTTC
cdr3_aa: CASNATGKCGYTF

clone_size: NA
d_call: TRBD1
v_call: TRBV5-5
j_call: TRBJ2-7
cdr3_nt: TGTGCCAGCAGCTTTGACAGGGTCTCCTACGAGCAGTACTTC
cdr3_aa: CASSFDRVSYEQYF

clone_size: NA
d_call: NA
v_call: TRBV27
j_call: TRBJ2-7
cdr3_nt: TGTGCCAGCAGTTTATCGTCCGGCGACATTTTATACGAGCAGTACTTC
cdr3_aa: CASSLSSGDILYEQYF

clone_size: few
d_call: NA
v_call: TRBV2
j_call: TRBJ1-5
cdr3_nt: TGTGCCAGCAGTCTACGGCATCAGCCCCAGCATTTT
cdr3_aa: CASSLRHQPQHF

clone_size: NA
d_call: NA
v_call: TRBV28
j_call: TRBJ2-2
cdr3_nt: TGTGCCAGCAACAGGGTTAGGACCCCCGGGGAGCTGTTTTTT
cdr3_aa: CASNRVRTPGELFF

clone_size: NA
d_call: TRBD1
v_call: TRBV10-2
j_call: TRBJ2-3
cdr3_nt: TGCGCCAGCAGAGCAGGACAGGGCTACACAGATACGCAGTATTTT
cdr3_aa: CASRAGQGYTDTQYF

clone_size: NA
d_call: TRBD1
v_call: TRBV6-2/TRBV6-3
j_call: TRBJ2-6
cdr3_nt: TGTGCCAGCACCAGACAGGGAGCCGGGGCCAACGTCCTGACTTTC
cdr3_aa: CASTRQGAGANVLTF

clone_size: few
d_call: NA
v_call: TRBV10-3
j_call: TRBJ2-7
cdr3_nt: TGTGCCATCAGTGAGTCGGCACCTACAGATTCCTACGAGCAGTACTTC
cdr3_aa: CAISESAPTDSYEQYF

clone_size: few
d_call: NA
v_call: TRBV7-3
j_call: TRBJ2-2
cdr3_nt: TGTGCCAGCAGCTCCGTCGCTACCGGGGAGCTGTTTTTT
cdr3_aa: CASSSVATGELFF

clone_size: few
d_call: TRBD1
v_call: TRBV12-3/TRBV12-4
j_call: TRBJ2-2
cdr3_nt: TGTGCCAGCAGTTTCGGAACAGGGGCCACCGGGGAGCTGTTTTTT
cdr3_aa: CASSFGTGATGELFF

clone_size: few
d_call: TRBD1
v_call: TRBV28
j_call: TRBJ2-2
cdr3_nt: TGTGCCAGCAGTTGGACAGGGTCGGAGGCCGGGGAGCTGTTTTTT
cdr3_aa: CASSWTGSEAGELFF

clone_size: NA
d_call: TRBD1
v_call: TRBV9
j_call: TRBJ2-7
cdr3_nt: TGTGCCAGCAGCGTAGGGATTTGGGGGACAGGGCCCTCCGAGCAGTACTTC
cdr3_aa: CASSVGIWGTGPSEQYF

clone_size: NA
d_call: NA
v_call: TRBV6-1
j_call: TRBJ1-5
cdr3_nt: TGTGCCAGCAGCGGGGACACCTATCAGCCCCAGCATTTT
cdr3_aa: CASSGDTYQPQHF

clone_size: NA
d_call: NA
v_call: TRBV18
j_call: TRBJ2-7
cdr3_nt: TGTGCCAGCTCACCGATAACCCCGGGAGCCAGCTCCTACGAGCAGTACTTC
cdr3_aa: CASSPITPGASSYEQYF

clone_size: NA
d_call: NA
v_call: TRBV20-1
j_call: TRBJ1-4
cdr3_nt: TGCAGTGCCAATGGGGGTCCGGACCTTGCGGGGGAAAAACTGTTTTTT
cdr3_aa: CSANGGPDLAGEKLFF

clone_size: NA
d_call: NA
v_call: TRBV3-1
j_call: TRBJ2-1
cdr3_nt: TGTGCCAGCAGTAGCTGGCAGGGGAGGCCACACAATGAGCAGTTCTTC
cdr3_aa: CASSSWQGRPHNEQFF

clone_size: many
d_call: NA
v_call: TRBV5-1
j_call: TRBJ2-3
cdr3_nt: TGCGCCAGCAGCGGGTCACAGATCAGCACAGATACGCAGTATTTT
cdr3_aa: CASSGSQISTDTQYF

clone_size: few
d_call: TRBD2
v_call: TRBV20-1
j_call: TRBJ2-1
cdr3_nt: TGCAGTGGTCCGGGACTACACAATGAGCAGTTCTTC
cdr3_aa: CSGPGLHNEQFF

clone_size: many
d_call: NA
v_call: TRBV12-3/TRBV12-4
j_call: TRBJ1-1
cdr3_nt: TGTGCCAGCAGTCCATCGGGCTTCCCGAACACTGAAGCTTTCTTT
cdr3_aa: CASSPSGFPNTEAFF

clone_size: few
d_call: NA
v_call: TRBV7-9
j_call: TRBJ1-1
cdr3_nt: TGTGCCAGCAGCCAGAGGAACCTGAACACTGAAGCTTTCTTT
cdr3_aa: CASSQRNLNTEAFF

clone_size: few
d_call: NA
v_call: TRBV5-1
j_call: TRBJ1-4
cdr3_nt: TGCGCCAGCAGCTTCCTGGGGCGAGGGACTAATGAAAAACTGTTTTTT
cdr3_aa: CASSFLGRGTNEKLFF

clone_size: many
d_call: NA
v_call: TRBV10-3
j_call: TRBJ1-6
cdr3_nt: TGTGCCATCAGTGACAGGGAATCGGATTCACCCCTCCACTTT
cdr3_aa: CAISDRESDSPLHF

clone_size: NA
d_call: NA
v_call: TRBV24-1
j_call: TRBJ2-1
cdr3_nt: TGTGCCACCAGTGGGGGAGGAGGGGGCGAGGGTGAGCAGTTCTTC
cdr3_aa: CATSGGGGGEGEQFF

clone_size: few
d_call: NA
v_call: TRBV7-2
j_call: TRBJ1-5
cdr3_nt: TGTGCCAGCGGCCAAACTCAGCCCCAGCATTTT
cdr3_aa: CASGQTQPQHF

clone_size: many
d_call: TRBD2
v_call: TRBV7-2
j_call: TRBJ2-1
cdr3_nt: TGTGCCAGCAGCTTTCGCGGGGGGGGACCAAATGAGCAGTTCTTC
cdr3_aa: CASSFRGGGPNEQFF

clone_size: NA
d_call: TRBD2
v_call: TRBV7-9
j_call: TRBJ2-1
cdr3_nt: TGTGCCAGCAGCCCCCGTAGCGGGAGGAACTACAATGAGCAGTTCTTC
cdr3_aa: CASSPRSGRNYNEQFF

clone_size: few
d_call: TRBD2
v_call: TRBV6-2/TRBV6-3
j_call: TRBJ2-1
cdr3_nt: TGTGCCACCGACGGACTAGCGGGGTACAATGAGCAGTTCTTC
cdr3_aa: CATDGLAGYNEQFF

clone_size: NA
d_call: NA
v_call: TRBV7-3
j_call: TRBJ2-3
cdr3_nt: TGTGCCAGCTCGGGGGTTGGGCGCACAGATACGCAGTATTTT
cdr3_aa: CASSGVGRTDTQYF

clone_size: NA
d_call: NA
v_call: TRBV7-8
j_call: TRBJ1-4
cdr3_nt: TGTGCCAGCAGCTTAGGCAGGATCGTGGGGAGTGGTGAAAAACTGTTTTTT
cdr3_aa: CASSLGRIVGSGEKLFF

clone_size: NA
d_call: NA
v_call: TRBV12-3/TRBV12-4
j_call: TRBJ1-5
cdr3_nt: TGTGCCAGCAGTTTCAGGGAGGAACAGCCCCAGCATTTT
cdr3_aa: CASSFREEQPQHF

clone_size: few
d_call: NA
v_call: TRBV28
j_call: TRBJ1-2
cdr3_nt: TGTGCCAGCGCTTCCCCCGGTTATGACTATGGCTACACCTTC
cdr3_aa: CASASPGYDYGYTF

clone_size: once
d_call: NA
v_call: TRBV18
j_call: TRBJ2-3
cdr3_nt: TGTGCCAGCTCACCGGCCGGGACTACGCAGTATTTT
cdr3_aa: CASSPAGTTQYF

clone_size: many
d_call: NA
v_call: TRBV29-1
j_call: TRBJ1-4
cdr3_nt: TGCAGCGTTGGAGGTGGGGCTAATGAAAAACTGTTTTTT
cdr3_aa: CSVGGGANEKLFF